Sequencing of this TCR beta chain was carried out in a study of human T cells and chemical hapten exposure. Notes on the study in general: Once DPC sensitization occurred, TCRs above 1 in 1000 frequency showed no change.

Using its own MiXCR run on the RACE reads, TCRdb lists one record per CDR3 protein. This table holds about 110,000 distinct CDR3 sequences, less than 40% found once. Comment on this clonotype: Its antigen remains unknown.

Documented time point: patch test 3, about 24 weeks after DPC sensitization. As to treatment: therapeutic diphenylcyclopropenone sensitization with weekly scalp DPC. V lost 3 bases to trimming and J lost 4 bases, with 18 bases between them. Per germline, CDR1 SGHNT and CDR2 YYREEE (reference sequence). CDR3 length equals 16 residues. Sequenced material: whole blood, taken in connection with sensitization to the hapten diphenylcyclopropenone (DPC). This chain links TRBV5-4 with TRBJ2-3; tentative D call: TRBD2 (7 bases). This clonotype was sampled from a man aged 40-49 years with alopecia areata. Some clones in this sample may be carry-over from other donors' samples. The CDR3 DNA is TGTGCCAGCAGCTCTCAGCGGGACGGGGGGCCAGATACGCAGTATTTT. Amino acid sequence: CASSSQRDGGPDTQYF.